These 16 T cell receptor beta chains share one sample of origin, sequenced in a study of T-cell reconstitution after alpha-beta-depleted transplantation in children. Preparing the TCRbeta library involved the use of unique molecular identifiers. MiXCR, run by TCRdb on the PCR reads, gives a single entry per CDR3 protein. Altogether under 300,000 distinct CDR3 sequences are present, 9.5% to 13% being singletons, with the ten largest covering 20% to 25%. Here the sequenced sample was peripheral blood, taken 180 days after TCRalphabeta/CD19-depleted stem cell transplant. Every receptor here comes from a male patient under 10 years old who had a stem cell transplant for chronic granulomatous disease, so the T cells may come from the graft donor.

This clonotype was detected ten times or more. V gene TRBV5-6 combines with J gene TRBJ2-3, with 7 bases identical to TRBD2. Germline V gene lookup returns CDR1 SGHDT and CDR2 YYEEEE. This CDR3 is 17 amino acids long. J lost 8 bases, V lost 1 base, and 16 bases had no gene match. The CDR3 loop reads CASSLKLGTNAPGTQYF. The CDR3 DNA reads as TGTGCCAGCAGCTTGAAACTGGGGACTAACGCTCCGGGTACGCAGTATTTT.

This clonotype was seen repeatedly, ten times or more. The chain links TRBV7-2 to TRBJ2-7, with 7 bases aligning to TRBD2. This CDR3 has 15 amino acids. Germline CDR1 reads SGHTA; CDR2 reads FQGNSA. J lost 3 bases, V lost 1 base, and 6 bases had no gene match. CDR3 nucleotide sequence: TGTGCCAGCAGCTTAGTTATTGGCGGGAGCTACGAGCAGTACTTC. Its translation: CASSLVIGGSYEQYF.

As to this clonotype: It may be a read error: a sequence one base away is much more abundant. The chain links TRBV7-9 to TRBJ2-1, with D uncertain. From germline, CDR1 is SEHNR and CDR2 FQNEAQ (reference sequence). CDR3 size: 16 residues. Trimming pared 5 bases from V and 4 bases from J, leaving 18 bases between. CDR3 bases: TGTGCCAGCAGCCCAGTAATAGCCGCCATTTACAATGAGCAGTTCTTC. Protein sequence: CASSPVIAAIYNEQFF.

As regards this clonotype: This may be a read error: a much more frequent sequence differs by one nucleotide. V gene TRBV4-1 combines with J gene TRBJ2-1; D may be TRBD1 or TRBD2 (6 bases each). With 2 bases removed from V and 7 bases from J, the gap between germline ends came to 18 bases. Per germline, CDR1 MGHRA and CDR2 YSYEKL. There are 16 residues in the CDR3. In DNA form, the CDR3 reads TGCGCCAGCAGCCAACTTCTAGGGGGAGGAGGGAATGAGCAGTTCTTC. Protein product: CASSQLLGGGGNEQFF.

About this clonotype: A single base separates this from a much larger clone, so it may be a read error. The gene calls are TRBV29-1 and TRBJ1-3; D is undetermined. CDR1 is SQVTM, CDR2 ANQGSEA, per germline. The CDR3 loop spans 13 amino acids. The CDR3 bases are TGCAGCGTTGAGATTAGCTCTGGAAACACCACATATTTT. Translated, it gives CSVEISSGNTTYF.

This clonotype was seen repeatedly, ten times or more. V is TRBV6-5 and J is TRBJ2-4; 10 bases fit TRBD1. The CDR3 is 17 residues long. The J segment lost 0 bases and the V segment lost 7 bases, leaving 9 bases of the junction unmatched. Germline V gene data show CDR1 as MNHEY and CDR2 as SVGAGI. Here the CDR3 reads CASTKGGTGVAKNIQYF. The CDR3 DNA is TGTGCCAGCACCAAGGGAGGGACAGGGGTAGCCAAAAACATTCAGTACTTC.

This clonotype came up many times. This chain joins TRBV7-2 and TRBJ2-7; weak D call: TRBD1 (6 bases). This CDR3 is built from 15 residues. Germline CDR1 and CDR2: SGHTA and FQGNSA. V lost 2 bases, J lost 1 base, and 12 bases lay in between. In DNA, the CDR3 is TGTGCCAGCAGCTTAAGTCAGGGGCGGTCCTACGAGCAGTACTTC. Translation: CASSLSQGRSYEQYF.

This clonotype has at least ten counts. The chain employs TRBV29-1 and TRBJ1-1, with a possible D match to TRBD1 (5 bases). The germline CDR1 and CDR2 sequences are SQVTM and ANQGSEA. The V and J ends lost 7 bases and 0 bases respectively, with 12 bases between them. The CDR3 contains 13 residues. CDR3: CSAGQRLNTEAFF. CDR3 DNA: TGCAGCGCTGGACAACGATTGAACACTGAAGCTTTCTTT. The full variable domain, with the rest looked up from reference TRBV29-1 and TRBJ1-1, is SAVISQKPSRDICQRGTSLTIQCQVDSQVTMMFWYRQQPGQSLTLIATANQGSEATYESGFVIDKFPISRPNLTFSTLTVSNMSPEDSSIYLCSAGQRLNTEAFFGQGTRLTVV.

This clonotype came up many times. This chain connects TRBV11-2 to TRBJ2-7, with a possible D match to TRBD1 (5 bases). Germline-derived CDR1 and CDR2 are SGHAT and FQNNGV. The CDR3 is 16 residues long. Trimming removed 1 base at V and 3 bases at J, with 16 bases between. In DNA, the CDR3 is TGTGCCAGCAGCTTAGTAGGCCAGGGCAGGAGCTACGAGCAGTACTTC. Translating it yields CASSLVGQGRSYEQYF.

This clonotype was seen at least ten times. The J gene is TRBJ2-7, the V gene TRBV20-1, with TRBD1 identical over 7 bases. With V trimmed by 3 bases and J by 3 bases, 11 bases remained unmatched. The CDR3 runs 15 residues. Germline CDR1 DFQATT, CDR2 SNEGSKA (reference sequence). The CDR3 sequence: CSASGPGQRDYEQYF. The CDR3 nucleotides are TGCAGTGCTAGCGGACCGGGACAGAGAGACTACGAGCAGTACTTC.

CDR3 amino acids: CAMRPGLKYEQYF. The CDR3, as DNA: TGTGCCATGCGCCCCGGACTCAAATACGAGCAGTACTTC. The J gene is TRBJ2-7, the V gene TRBV4-2; D is possibly TRBD2 (5 bases). This CDR3 comprises 13 residues. Germline-derived CDR1 and CDR2 are LGHNA and YNFKEQ. V shed 10 bases and J shed 4 bases, with 17 bases lying between them.

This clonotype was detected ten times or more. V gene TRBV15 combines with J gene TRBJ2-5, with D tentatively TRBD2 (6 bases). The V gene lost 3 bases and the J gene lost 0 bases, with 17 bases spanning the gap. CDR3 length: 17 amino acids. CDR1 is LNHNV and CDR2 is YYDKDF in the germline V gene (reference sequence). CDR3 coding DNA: TGTGCCACCAGCAGCCCCTTGGCGGGATGGGACCAAGAGACCCAGTACTTC. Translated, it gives CATSSPLAGWDQETQYF. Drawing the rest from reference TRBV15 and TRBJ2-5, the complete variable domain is DAMVIQNPRYQVTQFGKPVTLSCSQTLNHNVMYWYQQKSSQAPKLLFHYYDKDFNNEADTPDNFQSRRPNTSFCFLDIRSPGLGDTAMYLCATSSPLAGWDQETQYFGPGTRLLVL.

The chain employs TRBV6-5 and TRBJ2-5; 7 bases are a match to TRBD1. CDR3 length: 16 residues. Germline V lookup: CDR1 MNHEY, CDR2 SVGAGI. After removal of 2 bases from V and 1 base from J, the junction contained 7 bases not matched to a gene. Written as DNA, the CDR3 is TGTGCCAGCAGTTACGGCCACGGGACAGTCCAAGAGACCCAGTACTTC. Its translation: CASSYGHGTVQETQYF.

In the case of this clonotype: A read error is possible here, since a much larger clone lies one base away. The CDR3 here is CAASGTSTPDTKYF. The CDR3 bases are TGTGCCGCCTCCGGGACTAGCACCCCAGATACGAAGTATTTT. This chain connects TRBV10-3 to TRBJ2-3; 9 bases are shared with TRBD2. The CDR3 consists of 14 residues. Looked up from germline, CDR1 is ENHRY and CDR2 is SYGVKD.

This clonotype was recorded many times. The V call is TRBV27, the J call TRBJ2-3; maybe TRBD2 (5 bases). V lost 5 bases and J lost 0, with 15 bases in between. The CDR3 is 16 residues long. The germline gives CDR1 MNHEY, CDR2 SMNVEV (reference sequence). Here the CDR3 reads CASSITGVPSTDTQYF. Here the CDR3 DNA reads TGTGCCAGCAGTATCACCGGGGTACCTAGCACAGATACGCAGTATTTT.

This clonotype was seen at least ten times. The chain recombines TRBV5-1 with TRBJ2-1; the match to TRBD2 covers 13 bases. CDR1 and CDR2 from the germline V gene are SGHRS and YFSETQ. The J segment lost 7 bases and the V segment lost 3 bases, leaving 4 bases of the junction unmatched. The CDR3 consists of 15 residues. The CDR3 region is CASSWGLAGTNEQFF. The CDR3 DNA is TGCGCCAGCAGCTGGGGACTAGCGGGAACAAATGAGCAGTTCTTC.